Below are 22 T cell receptor beta chains sequenced from a single sample in a study of cytomegalovirus exposure and HLA in healthy donors. With 60 Vbeta and 13 Jbeta primers, the PCR was carried out. Sequencing used immunoSEQ multiplex PCR; TCRdb keeps in-frame clones, though not all of them. The sample lists 150,000 to 200,000 clones; about three quarters were seen once. Sequences were obtained from PBMCs. These receptors were collected from a female donor in good health and CMV-seronegative.

The chain combines TRBV27 with TRBJ2-5; D is uncertain. Judging by the DNA end, TRBJ2-7 fits better; the J call may be wrong. The CDR3 runs to 13 residues. Germline CDR1 MNHEY, CDR2 SMNVEV (reference sequence). The CDR3 coding sequence is TGTGCCAGCAGTTTAACAGTCTCCTACGAGCAGTACTTC. Amino acids: CASSLTVSYEQYF.

The chain has TRBV7-2 and TRBJ2-7, with 7 bases matching TRBD2. Germline values: CDR1 SGHTA, CDR2 FQGNSA. V lost 4 bases, J lost 2 bases, and 5 bases stayed unmatched. CDR3 length: 14 residues. The CDR3 spells CASSSPGLPYEQYF. For the CDR3, the DNA is TGTGCCAGCAGCTCACCGGGACTACCCTACGAGCAGTACTTC.

This sequence joins TRBV5-8 and TRBJ2-1; 8 bases are a match to TRBD1. V lost 5 bases and J lost 0; bases outside the gene matches: 4. Germline CDR1 SGHTS, CDR2 YDEGEE. The CDR3 loop spans 15 amino acids. The CDR3 bases are TGTGCCAGCAGTTTTGGACAGGGCTCCTACAATGAGCAGTTCTTC. This translates into CASSFGQGSYNEQFF.

The chain joins TRBV2 to TRBJ2-7, with a tentative D call TRBD2 (7 bases). V shed 7 bases and J shed 1 base, with 14 bases lying between them. This CDR3 contains 14 residues. CDR1 and CDR2 (germline): SNHLY, FYNNEI. This CDR3 reads CASTEGGGSYEQYF. The CDR3 coding sequence is TGTGCCAGCACCGAGGGGGGGGGATCCTACGAGCAGTACTTC.

The chain uses TRBV11-2 and TRBJ2-7, with 7 positions matching TRBD2. The V segment lost 2 bases and the J segment 7 bases; nucleotides outside the gene matches: 5. The CDR3 extends over 13 amino acids. Germline values: CDR1 SGHAT, CDR2 FQNNGV. DNA of the CDR3: TGTGCCAGCAGCTTACGCCAGCGGGGAGAGCAGTACTTC. Translated: CASSLRQRGEQYF.

This clone has just a few counts. The chain has TRBV6-5 and TRBJ1-1; no firm D call. V lost 0 bases to trimming and J lost 3 bases, with 11 bases between them. Germline CDR1 and CDR2: MNHEY and SVGAGI. The CDR3 is 15 residues long. The CDR3 sequence: CASSYSFQQDTEAFF. In DNA form, the CDR3 reads TGTGCCAGCAGTTACTCGTTCCAGCAGGACACTGAAGCTTTCTTT.

The chain carries TRBV9 and TRBJ2-7, with 8 bases identical to TRBD1. Germline lookup yields CDR1 SGDLS and CDR2 YYNGEE. The CDR3 is made up of 15 amino acids. Germline trimming cut 3 bases from V and 6 bases from J; bases unmatched to any gene: 11. The CDR3 region is CASSEGGTGGREQYF. CDR3 coding DNA: TGTGCCAGCAGCGAGGGGGGAACAGGGGGGCGCGAGCAGTACTTC.

This clone has just one count. V gene TRBV10-3 combines with J gene TRBJ1-1; 7 bases match TRBD1. The J segment lost 2 bases and the V segment lost 6 bases, leaving 6 bases of the junction unmatched. The CDR3 is 14 residues long. Germline V gene data show CDR1 as ENHRY and CDR2 as SYGVKD. The CDR3 nucleotides are TGTGCCATCAGGAGGACAGGAGAAAACACTGAAGCTTTCTTT. This translates into CAIRRTGENTEAFF.

The J gene is TRBJ1-5, the V gene TRBV6-4; D gene uncertain. The V end lost 5 bases, the J end lost 3 bases, and 8 bases lay between the germline ends. The CDR3 totals 13 residues. CDR1 is MRHNA, CDR2 SNTAGT, per germline. The CDR3 nucleotides are TGTGCCAGCAGTACAGAGTCCAATCAGCCCCAGCATTTT. Its protein product is CASSTESNQPQHF.

Only one count was recorded for this clone. The rearrangement joins TRBV19 to TRBJ1-1, with 8 bases identical to TRBD1. The germline CDR1 and CDR2 sequences are LNHDA and SQIVND (reference sequence). J lost 1 base, V lost 8 bases, and 6 bases had no gene match. The CDR3 has 14 amino acids. For the CDR3, the DNA is TGTGCCAGTGGCACCGGGACAGGGAACACTGAAGCTTTCTTT. Protein sequence: CASGTGTGNTEAFF. Full variable domain (missing parts from reference TRBV19 and TRBJ1-1): DGGITQSPKYLFRKEGQNVTLSCEQNLNHDAMYWYRQDPGQGLRLIYYSQIVNDFQKGDIAEGYSVSREKKESFPLTVTSAQKNPTAFYLCASGTGTGNTEAFFGQGTRLTVV.

DNA for the CDR3: TGTGCCAGCTCACGCCCGGACAGGGGAAGCTCCTACAATGAGCAGTTCTTC. It is translated as CASSRPDRGSSYNEQFF. This sequence joins TRBV18 and TRBJ2-1; 9 bases fit TRBD1. The V gene end was trimmed by 4 bases and the J gene end by 0 bases; junction bases not matched to a gene: 7. CDR1 is KGHSH and CDR2 is LQKENI in the germline V gene. This CDR3 has 17 amino acids. Based on the CDR3 plus reference TRBV18 and TRBJ2-1, the full variable domain is NAGVMQNPRHLVRRRGQEARLRCSPMKGHSHVYWYRQLPEEGLKFMVYLQKENIIDESGMPKERFSAEFPKEGPSILRIQQVVRGDSAAYFCASSRPDRGSSYNEQFFGPGTRLTVL.

The V and J genes are TRBV7-2 and TRBJ2-1, with TRBD1 identical over 9 bases. The V and J ends lost 8 bases and 9 bases, in that order; junction bases with no gene match: 11. Germline V gives CDR1 SGHTA, CDR2 FQGNSA. This CDR3 comprises 14 residues. CDR3 region: CASVKDRGKGEQFF. The CDR3 coding sequence is TGTGCCAGCGTTAAGGACAGGGGAAAAGGTGAGCAGTTCTTC.

The J gene is TRBJ1-6, the V gene TRBV9; 8 bases are a match to TRBD1. The CDR3 is made up of 16 amino acids. V trimming: 4 bases; J trimming: 7 bases; junction bases outside the gene matches: 10. Germline V gene sequence: CDR1 SGDLS, CDR2 YYNGEE. CDR3 sequence: CASSPSTGAENSPLHF. The CDR3 DNA follows: TGTGCCAGCAGCCCCTCGACAGGGGCGGAAAATTCACCCCTCCACTTT.

The chain joins TRBV4-1 to TRBJ2-6; tentatively, D is TRBD1 (5 bases). Germline CDR1 and CDR2: MGHRA and YSYEKL. V dropped 0 bases and J dropped 1 base, with 7 bases sitting between them. This CDR3 is 16 amino acids long. CDR3 in amino acids: CASSQDRVSGANVLTF. The CDR3 DNA sequence: TGCGCCAGCAGCCAAGACAGGGTATCTGGGGCCAACGTCCTGACTTTC.

Only a few counts were recorded for this clone. V usage is TRBV6-5 and J usage is TRBJ2-5; 8 bases match TRBD1. CDR3 length equals 13 residues. Germline V gene sequence: CDR1 MNHEY, CDR2 SVGAGI. Germline trimming cut 6 bases from V and 9 bases from J; bases unmatched to any gene: 9. CDR3 amino acids: CASSEQGQEAQYF. The DNA for the CDR3 is TGTGCCAGCAGCGAACAGGGACAGGAGGCCCAGTACTTC.

V and J are TRBV7-2 and TRBJ2-2; 11 bases match TRBD1. The germline CDR1 and CDR2 sequences are SGHTA and FQGNSA. The CDR3 sequence is 18 residues long. V was clipped by 3 bases and J by 5 bases; unmatched bases: 11. CDR3 nucleotide sequence: TGTGCCAGCAGCTTGGTTGGGACAGGGGGTTTGAGGACCGGGGAGCTGTTTTTT. Encoded protein: CASSLVGTGGLRTGELFF.

The V and J genes are TRBV28 and TRBJ1-2; possible D gene TRBD1, 6 bases. V shed 6 bases and J shed 8 bases, with 13 bases lying between them. The CDR3 is 12 residues long. Germline V CDR1 and CDR2: MDHEN, SYDVKM. CDR3 nucleotides: TGTGCCAGCAGAGAGCAGGGGCAAGGCTACACCTTC. It specifies CASREQGQGYTF.

This clone showed up just once. V gene TRBV4-1 combines with J gene TRBJ1-1; D not resolved. The CDR3 has 13 amino acids. Trimming left V 3 bases short and J 10 bases short, with 15 bases between. Germline CDR1 MGHRA, CDR2 YSYEKL. CDR3 loop: CASSHFTEGRAFF. For the CDR3, the DNA is TGCGCCAGCAGCCACTTTACAGAAGGTCGAGCTTTCTTT.

The gene calls are TRBV6-5 and TRBJ1-4; D ambiguous. The CDR3 totals 15 residues. Germline loops: CDR1 MNHEY, CDR2 SVGAGI. V was clipped by 3 bases and J by 4 bases, with 12 bases between them. The CDR3 sequence is CASSYQSNSNEKLFF. In DNA form, the CDR3 reads TGTGCCAGCAGTTATCAGTCGAACAGTAATGAAAAACTGTTTTTT.

The rearrangement uses TRBV4-1 and TRBJ2-3; D might be TRBD2 (6 bases). The germline V gene has CDR1 MGHRA and CDR2 YSYEKL. V lost 5 bases and J lost 5, with 20 bases in between. CDR3 length: 16 amino acids. The CDR3 protein is CASSSHGGTRGDTQYF. In nucleotides, the CDR3 is TGCGCCAGCAGCAGTCACGGGGGAACCCGCGGAGATACGCAGTATTTT.

The chain is built from TRBV28 and TRBJ1-5; the D gene is possibly TRBD1 (5 bases). The germline V and J ends were trimmed by 1 base and 3 bases, with 22 bases remaining between them. Germline V CDR1 and CDR2: MDHEN, SYDVKM. CDR3 length: 19 residues. CDR3 nucleotide sequence: TGTGCCAGCAGTTTATCTTTCGGGGGAAGAGGGTTTAACAATCAGCCCCAGCATTTT. This gives the protein CASSLSFGGRGFNNQPQHF. Drawing the rest from reference TRBV28 and TRBJ1-5, the complete variable domain is DVKVTQSSRYLVKRTGEKVFLECVQDMDHENMFWYRQDPGLGLRLIYFSYDVKMKEKGDIPEGYSVSREKKERFSLILESASTNQTSMYLCASSLSFGGRGFNNQPQHFGDGTRLSIL.

This sequence joins TRBV18 and TRBJ1-5; a weak D match, TRBD1 (6 bases). The CDR3 length is 14 residues. The germline V gene encodes CDR1 KGHSH and CDR2 LQKENI. Deletions cut 9 bases from V and 5 bases from J, with 17 bases between. This CDR3 reads CASRGGAGDQPQHF. DNA of the CDR3: TGTGCCAGTCGCGGGGGGGCAGGGGATCAGCCCCAGCATTTT.